This is a list of T cell receptor beta chains from one sample in a study of vaccination effects on CD4 cells after COVID-19. Measured with immunoSEQ multiplex PCR; TCRdb has only the in-frame clones, and not every one. The sample has tens of thousands of clones, over 70% seen once. Antigens for these TCRs are unknown. The sample consisted of CD4+ T cells from PBMCs cultured with HCoV-229E spike peptides, taken after COVID-19 vaccination. The receptors stem from a human donor who received a COVID-19 vaccine. CDR3s include the opening cysteine and the closing phenylalanine or tryptophan. A D gene is named only where the DNA matches it firmly. Clone size appears in some rows only: once, few, many, or a class for an expanded clone.

d_gene: -; j_gene: TRBJ1-1; abundance: few; v_gene: TRBV4-1; CDR3nt: TGCGCCAGCAGCCAAGGGAGGGCCTTTCCTCCCTTGGGGACTGAAGCTTTCTTT; CDR3aa: CASSQGRAFPPLGTEAFF
d_gene: TRBD2; j_gene: TRBJ2-5; abundance: -; v_gene: TRBV5-1; CDR3nt: TGCGCCAGCAGCTTGCTCGGCGGGGGACAAGAGACCCAGTACTTC; CDR3aa: CASSLLGGGQETQYF
d_gene: -; j_gene: TRBJ1-1; abundance: -; v_gene: TRBV20-1; CDR3nt: TGCAGTGCTAGTATCAACCCCCTCACTGAAGCTTTCTTT; CDR3aa: CSASINPLTEAFF
d_gene: -; j_gene: TRBJ1-1; abundance: -; v_gene: TRBV5-4; CDR3nt: TGTGCCAGCAGCTTGGAGGGGCCTATTGGGGCTGAAGCTTTCTTT; CDR3aa: CASSLEGPIGAEAFF
d_gene: -; j_gene: TRBJ2-2; abundance: once; v_gene: TRBV5-4; CDR3nt: TGTGCCAGCAGCTCCCCCCCCGGGGGGCAGAACACCGGGGAGCTGTTTTTT; CDR3aa: CASSSPPGGQNTGELFF
d_gene: -; j_gene: TRBJ2-1; abundance: once; v_gene: TRBV6-6; CDR3nt: TGTGCCAGCAGCCCCCGAGGAGGGGGGATAGGGAATGAGCAGTTCTTC; CDR3aa: CASSPRGGGIGNEQFF
d_gene: -; j_gene: TRBJ1-1; abundance: -; v_gene: TRBV5-6; CDR3nt: TGTGCCAGCAGCTTGAATGCAAATACCGGACGGATGGTCTTT; CDR3aa: CASSLNANTGRMVF
d_gene: TRBD1; j_gene: TRBJ2-3; abundance: -; v_gene: TRBV5-1; CDR3nt: TGCGCCAGCAGCTTCGGACAGGCTACAGATACGCAGTATTTT; CDR3aa: CASSFGQATDTQYF
d_gene: -; j_gene: TRBJ1-6; abundance: once; v_gene: TRBV12-5; CDR3nt: TGTGCTAGTGGTTTCGGGGTGCCCTATAATTCACCCCTCCACTTT; CDR3aa: CASGFGVPYNSPLHF
d_gene: TRBD1; j_gene: TRBJ2-2; abundance: few; v_gene: TRBV19; CDR3nt: TGTGCCAGTAGTAGGGGACAGGGGGCGACCGGGGAGCTGTTTTTT; CDR3aa: CASSRGQGATGELFF
d_gene: -; j_gene: TRBJ1-2; abundance: -; v_gene: TRBV25-1; CDR3nt: TGTGCCAGCAGTGAATCTCGGGGCCTGGGTGGCTACACCTTC; CDR3aa: CASSESRGLGGYTF
d_gene: -; j_gene: TRBJ1-2; abundance: -; v_gene: TRBV5-5; CDR3nt: TGTGCCAGCAGCTTCTCCGTCGAGGGCTACACCTTC; CDR3aa: CASSFSVEGYTF
d_gene: -; j_gene: TRBJ2-2; abundance: -; v_gene: TRBV5-1; CDR3nt: TGCGCCAGCAGCTTCACAGGCAACACCGGGGAGCTGTTTTTT; CDR3aa: CASSFTGNTGELFF
d_gene: TRBD1; j_gene: TRBJ2-3; abundance: -; v_gene: TRBV19; CDR3nt: TGTGCCAGTAGACTCCGGGACAGTAGGGTAGATACGCAGTATTTT; CDR3aa: CASRLRDSRVDTQYF
d_gene: -; j_gene: TRBJ2-2; abundance: -; v_gene: TRBV10-1; CDR3nt: TGCGCCAGCAGTGACGGGGGAACGTCCGGGGAGCTGTTTTTT; CDR3aa: CASSDGGTSGELFF
d_gene: TRBD1; j_gene: TRBJ1-5; abundance: -; v_gene: TRBV18; CDR3nt: TGTGCCAGCTCACTCGACAGGGGAGGGCAGCCCCAGCATTTT; CDR3aa: CASSLDRGGQPQHF
d_gene: -; j_gene: TRBJ1-5; abundance: -; v_gene: TRBV7-2; CDR3nt: TGTGCCAGCAGCTCCTGGACGGGAGATCAGCCCCAGCATTTT; CDR3aa: CASSSWTGDQPQHF
d_gene: TRBD1; j_gene: TRBJ2-3; abundance: -; v_gene: TRBV18; CDR3nt: TGTGCCAGCTCACCAATAGGGGGCCGTACAGATACGCAGTATTTT; CDR3aa: CASSPIGGRTDTQYF
d_gene: TRBD1; j_gene: TRBJ1-3; abundance: once; v_gene: TRBV6-5; CDR3nt: TGTGCCAGCAGGGCAGGGGGCTACTCTGGAAACACCATATATTTT; CDR3aa: CASRAGGYSGNTIYF
d_gene: -; j_gene: TRBJ1-1; abundance: -; v_gene: TRBV19; CDR3nt: TGTGCCAGTAGGAATCTCGGATCCCGGGGGATGAACACTGAAGCTTTCTTT; CDR3aa: CASRNLGSRGMNTEAFF
d_gene: -; j_gene: TRBJ2-3; abundance: -; v_gene: TRBV4-3; CDR3nt: TGCGCCAGCAGCCACCACGGAGGTGTGGGGGGGCGGACGGGTGATACGCAGTATTTT; CDR3aa: CASSHHGGVGGRTGDTQYF
d_gene: -; j_gene: TRBJ1-5; abundance: few; v_gene: TRBV5-1; CDR3nt: TGCGCCAGCAGCCCCTCCAGTGGGTCTCAGCCCCAGCATTTT; CDR3aa: CASSPSSGSQPQHF
d_gene: TRBD1; j_gene: TRBJ1-6; abundance: -; v_gene: TRBV7-2; CDR3nt: TGTGCCAGCAGCTTAGAGGGGTGGGGACAGGGCCCAGGGTCACCCCTCCACTTT; CDR3aa: CASSLEGWGQGPGSPLHF
d_gene: TRBD1; j_gene: TRBJ1-5; abundance: -; v_gene: TRBV24-1; CDR3nt: TGTGCCACCAGTGATTCGACAGGGGTTAAGCCCCAGCATTTT; CDR3aa: CATSDSTGVKPQHF
d_gene: -; j_gene: TRBJ1-4; abundance: -; v_gene: TRBV6-5; CDR3nt: TGTGCCAGCAGCTACGGGATTAATGAAAAACTGTTTTTT; CDR3aa: CASSYGINEKLFF
d_gene: -; j_gene: TRBJ2-3; abundance: once; v_gene: TRBV27; CDR3nt: TGTGCCAGCAGTTTGGTCCGGAGCACAGATACGCAGTATTTT; CDR3aa: CASSLVRSTDTQYF
d_gene: -; j_gene: TRBJ2-2; abundance: -; v_gene: TRBV4-3; CDR3nt: TGCGCCAGCAGCCAAGACAGGGGGAACACCGGGGAGCTGTTTTTT; CDR3aa: CASSQDRGNTGELFF
d_gene: TRBD2; j_gene: TRBJ2-1; abundance: -; v_gene: TRBV10-3; CDR3nt: TGTGCCACCAAGAAGACTAGCGGGACTGACAATGAGCAGTTCTTC; CDR3aa: CATKKTSGTDNEQFF
d_gene: TRBD2; j_gene: TRBJ2-3; abundance: -; v_gene: TRBV24-1; CDR3nt: TGTGCCACCAGTGACCCCACCGGCGGGGGGGCTGCAGATACGCAGTATTTT; CDR3aa: CATSDPTGGGAADTQYF
d_gene: TRBD2; j_gene: TRBJ2-5; abundance: -; v_gene: TRBV30; CDR3nt: TGTGCCTGGAGTCGACTAGCGACCCAAGAGACCCAGTACTTC; CDR3aa: CAWSRLATQETQYF
d_gene: TRBD1; j_gene: TRBJ2-5; abundance: -; v_gene: TRBV9; CDR3nt: TGTGCCAGCAGCGTAGGACAGGGCCAGGGAGAGACCCAGTACTTC; CDR3aa: CASSVGQGQGETQYF
d_gene: -; j_gene: TRBJ2-4; abundance: -; v_gene: TRBV5-1; CDR3nt: TGCGCCAGCAGCTTAACAGGGGAGGGCATTCAGTACTTC; CDR3aa: CASSLTGEGIQYF
d_gene: TRBD1; j_gene: TRBJ1-3; abundance: few; v_gene: TRBV11-3; CDR3nt: TGTGCCAGCAGCTCGGGACAGTTCTCTGGAAACACCATATATTTT; CDR3aa: CASSSGQFSGNTIYF
d_gene: TRBD1; j_gene: TRBJ1-4; abundance: -; v_gene: TRBV6-5; CDR3nt: TGTGCCAGCAGCAAAACCGGGACAGATGAAAAACTGTTTTTT; CDR3aa: CASSKTGTDEKLFF
d_gene: -; j_gene: TRBJ1-6; abundance: -; v_gene: TRBV6-5; CDR3nt: TGTGCCAGCAGTACTCAGGGTCCCTATAATTCACCCCTCCACTTT; CDR3aa: CASSTQGPYNSPLHF
d_gene: -; j_gene: TRBJ1-2; abundance: few; v_gene: TRBV2; CDR3nt: TGTGCCAGCAGTGAGGGAGGGAACTATGGCTACACCTTC; CDR3aa: CASSEGGNYGYTF
d_gene: -; j_gene: TRBJ1-6; abundance: -; v_gene: TRBV19; CDR3nt: TGTGCCAGTAGTCCCGACAGAGGTAATTCACCCCTCCACTTT; CDR3aa: CASSPDRGNSPLHF
d_gene: -; j_gene: TRBJ1-2; abundance: -; v_gene: TRBV18; CDR3nt: TGTGCCAGCTCGCCAGGGGTGGAGGACTATGGCTACACCTTC; CDR3aa: CASSPGVEDYGYTF
d_gene: TRBD1; j_gene: TRBJ1-1; abundance: -; v_gene: TRBV2; CDR3nt: TGTGCCAGCAGACGACAGGGGGCGCGACCGTGGGCTTTCTTT; CDR3aa: CASRRQGARPWAFF
d_gene: TRBD2; j_gene: TRBJ2-1; abundance: -; v_gene: TRBV28; CDR3nt: TGTGCCGGACAGCGGGGGGGTTCCTACAATGAGCAGTTCTTC; CDR3aa: CAGQRGGSYNEQFF
d_gene: -; j_gene: TRBJ1-4; abundance: -; v_gene: TRBV4-3; CDR3nt: TGCGCCAGCAGCCAAGCGGGCGGGCCCAAGTCCGAAAAACTGTTTTTT; CDR3aa: CASSQAGGPKSEKLFF
d_gene: -; j_gene: TRBJ1-1; abundance: -; v_gene: TRBV12-3/TRBV12-4; CDR3nt: TGTGCCAGCAGTTTTTCTGAGAACACTGAAGCTTTCTTT; CDR3aa: CASSFSENTEAFF
d_gene: -; j_gene: TRBJ2-2; abundance: -; v_gene: TRBV10-1; CDR3nt: TGCGCCAGCAGTGATTCCGGGGTAGGCACCGGGGAGCTGTTTTTT; CDR3aa: CASSDSGVGTGELFF
d_gene: -; j_gene: TRBJ2-1; abundance: -; v_gene: TRBV5-1; CDR3nt: TGCGCCAGCAGCTCGAATCCAGCCTACAATGAGCAGTTCTTC; CDR3aa: CASSSNPAYNEQFF
d_gene: -; j_gene: TRBJ1-6; abundance: few; v_gene: TRBV27; CDR3nt: TGTGCCAGCAGTTGGGGGGCTGGGGCCAATTCACCCCTCCACTTT; CDR3aa: CASSWGAGANSPLHF
d_gene: TRBD1; j_gene: TRBJ2-3; abundance: once; v_gene: TRBV29-1; CDR3nt: TGCAGCCCCTGGGACAGGGAGACAGATACGCAGTATTTT; CDR3aa: CSPWDRETDTQYF
d_gene: -; j_gene: TRBJ1-2; abundance: few; v_gene: TRBV4-1; CDR3nt: TGCGCCAGCAGCCAAGGGGGTGGGAGTGGATATGGCTACACCTTC; CDR3aa: CASSQGGGSGYGYTF
d_gene: -; j_gene: TRBJ1-3; abundance: -; v_gene: TRBV3-1/TRBV3-2; CDR3nt: TGTGCCAGCAGCCAACCAGGGTATGGAAACACCATATATTTT; CDR3aa: CASSQPGYGNTIYF
d_gene: -; j_gene: TRBJ1-5; abundance: -; v_gene: TRBV10-3; CDR3nt: TGTGCCATCAGTGATTCCTATCAGCCCCAGCATTTT; CDR3aa: CAISDSYQPQHF
d_gene: -; j_gene: TRBJ1-5; abundance: -; v_gene: TRBV6-5; CDR3nt: TGTGCCAGCCGCTCGGGTGTTAATAGCAATCAGCCCCAGCATTTT; CDR3aa: CASRSGVNSNQPQHF